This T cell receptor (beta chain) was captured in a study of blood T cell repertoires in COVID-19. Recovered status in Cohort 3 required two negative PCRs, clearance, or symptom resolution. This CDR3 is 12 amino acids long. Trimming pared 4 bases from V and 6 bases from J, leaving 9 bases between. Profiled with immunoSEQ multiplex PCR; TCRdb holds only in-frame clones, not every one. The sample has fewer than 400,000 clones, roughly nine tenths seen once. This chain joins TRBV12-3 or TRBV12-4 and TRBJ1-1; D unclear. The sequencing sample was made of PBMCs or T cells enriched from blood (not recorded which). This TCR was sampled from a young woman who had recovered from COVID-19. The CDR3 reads CASSSGLAEAFF. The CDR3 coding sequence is TGTGCCAGCAGTTCGGGGTTGGCTGAAGCTTTCTTT.